The T cell receptor (beta chain) described here comes from a study of cytomegalovirus exposure and HLA in healthy donors. The V gene end was trimmed by 5 bases and the J gene end by 6 bases; junction bases not matched to a gene: 10. The CDR3 totals 15 residues. From germline, CDR1 is LNHDA and CDR2 SQIVND (reference sequence). The PCR had 60 Vbeta and 13 Jbeta primers. Assay used: immunoSEQ multiplex PCR; TCRdb lists only in-frame clones, some missing. This sample's clone table lists roughly 34,000 clones. The V call is TRBV19, the J call TRBJ1-5; 7 positions match TRBD1. The sequencing input was PBMCs. The receptor was isolated from a man aged 40-55 years in good health and CMV-seronegative. As DNA, the CDR3 is TGTGCCAGTAGTCCTCTCGACAGGGAACGTCAGCCCCAGCATTTT. This sequence encodes CASSPLDRERQPQHF.